The sequence of this TCR beta chain was determined in a study of T cells expressing NK-cell markers. Study information: Sorted CD3+CD56+NKG2C+, CD3+CD56+NKG2C- and CD3+CD56-NKG2C+ T cells supplied TCR beta repertoires. Regarding the study as a whole: In several donors, these clonotypes also led the CD3+CD56-NKG2C+ fraction. Dominant NKG2C+ clonotypes were found to form about 1.0-7.5% of CD8+ T cells in about 6 donors.

In regard to this clonotype: Its antigen is not identified.

As the method of synthesis, 5'RACE template switching with UMIs yielded TCR beta cDNA. TCRdb reprocessed the 5' RACE reads and stores each CDR3 protein as one record, lacking DNA. This table holds about 260,000 distinct CDR3 sequences. This CDR3 comprises 14 residues. The germline V gene encodes CDR1 DFQATT and CDR2 SNEGSKA (reference sequence). The material sequenced was blood T cells: a sorted CD56 or NKG2C T cell subset, CD4+ or CD8+ T cells, or bulk PBMC T cells (not recorded which). The clonotype comes from a man aged 18 to 30 in good health. This sequence joins TRBV20-1 and TRBJ1-3; TCRdb proposes TRBD1, but this gene call is untestable without DNA. CDR3 sequence reads: CSARGDNSGNTIYF.